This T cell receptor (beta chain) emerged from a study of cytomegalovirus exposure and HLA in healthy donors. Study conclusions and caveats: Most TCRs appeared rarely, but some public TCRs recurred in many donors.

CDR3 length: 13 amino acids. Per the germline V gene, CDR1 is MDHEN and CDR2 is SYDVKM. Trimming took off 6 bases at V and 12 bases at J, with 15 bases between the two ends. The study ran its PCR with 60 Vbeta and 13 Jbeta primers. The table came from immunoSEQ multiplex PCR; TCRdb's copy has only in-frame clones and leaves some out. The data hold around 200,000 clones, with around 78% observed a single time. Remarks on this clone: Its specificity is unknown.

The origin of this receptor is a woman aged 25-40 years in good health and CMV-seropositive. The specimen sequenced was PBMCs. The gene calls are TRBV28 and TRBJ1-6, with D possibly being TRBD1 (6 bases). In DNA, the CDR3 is TGTGCCAGCAGCCCACAGGGAATGAAACCCCTCCACTTT. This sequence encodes CASSPQGMKPLHF.